This paragraph reports one T cell receptor (beta chain). This record belongs to a study of T cells in localized non-small cell lung cancer. The protocol was immunoSEQ multiplex PCR, while the TCRdb copy is restricted to in-frame clones and leaves out a portion. Of under 50,000 clones in the sample, roughly 86% are singletons; the top ten hold 2.5%. Germline CDR1 reads LNHDA; CDR2 reads SQIVND (reference sequence). The CDR3 spans 13 residues. The V and J ends lost 10 bases and 2 bases respectively, with 14 bases between them. The sequencing here drew on PBMCs, taken before any cancer treatment. The V call is TRBV19, the J call TRBJ1-2; D remains unclear. The sequence derives from a man between 40 and 70 years old with stage II lung adenocarcinoma. CDR3 loop: CATLPDANYGYTF. The CDR3 DNA is TGTGCCACCTTACCCGACGCCAACTATGGCTACACCTTC.